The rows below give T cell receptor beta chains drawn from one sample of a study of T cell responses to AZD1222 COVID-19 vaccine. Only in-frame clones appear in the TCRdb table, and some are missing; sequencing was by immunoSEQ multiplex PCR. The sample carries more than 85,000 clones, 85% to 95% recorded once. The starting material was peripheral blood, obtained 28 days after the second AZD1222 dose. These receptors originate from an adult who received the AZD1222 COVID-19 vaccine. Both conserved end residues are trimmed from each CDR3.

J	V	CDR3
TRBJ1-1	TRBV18	ASSPKGMVNTEAF
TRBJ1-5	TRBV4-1	ASSPYHFLGGYQPQH
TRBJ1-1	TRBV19	ASSFWEMNTEAF
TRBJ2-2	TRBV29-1	SVDLRAGELF
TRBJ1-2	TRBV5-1	ASSPSGGPNLNYGYT
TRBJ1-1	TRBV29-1	SVRKGVMNTEAF
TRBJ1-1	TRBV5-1	ASSPAASEGWHTEAF
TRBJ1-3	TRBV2	ASALVSGNTIY
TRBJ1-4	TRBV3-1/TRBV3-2	ASSQDRRVGHEKLF
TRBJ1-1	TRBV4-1	ASSQTDRVWAEAF
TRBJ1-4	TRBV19	ASSILGGHELF
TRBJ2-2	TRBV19	ASRSEGNPNTGELF